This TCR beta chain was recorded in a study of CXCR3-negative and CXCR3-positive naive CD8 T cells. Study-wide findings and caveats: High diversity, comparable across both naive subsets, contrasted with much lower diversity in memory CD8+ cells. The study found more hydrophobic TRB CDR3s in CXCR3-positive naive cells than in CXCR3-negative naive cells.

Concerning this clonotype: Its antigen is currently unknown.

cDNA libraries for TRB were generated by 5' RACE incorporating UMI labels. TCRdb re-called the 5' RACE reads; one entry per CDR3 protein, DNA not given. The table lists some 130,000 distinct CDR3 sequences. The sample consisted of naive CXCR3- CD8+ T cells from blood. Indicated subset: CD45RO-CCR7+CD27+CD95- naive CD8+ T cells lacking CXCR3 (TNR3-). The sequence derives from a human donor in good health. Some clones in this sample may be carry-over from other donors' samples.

CDR3 sequence reads: CASSLKGTGVKTFF. V gene TRBV28 combines with J gene TRBJ1-1; TCRdb names TRBD1, which stays unverified in the absence of DNA. The CDR3 spans 14 residues. The germline gives CDR1 MDHEN, CDR2 SYDVKM.